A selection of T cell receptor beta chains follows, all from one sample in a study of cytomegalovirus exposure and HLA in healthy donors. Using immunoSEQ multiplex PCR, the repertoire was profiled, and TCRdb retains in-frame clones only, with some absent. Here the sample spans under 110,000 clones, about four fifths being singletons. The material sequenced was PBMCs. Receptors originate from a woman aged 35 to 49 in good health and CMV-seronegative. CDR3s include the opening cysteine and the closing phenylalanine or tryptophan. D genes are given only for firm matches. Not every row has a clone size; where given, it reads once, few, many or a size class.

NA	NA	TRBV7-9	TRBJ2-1	CASSLDLGGSYNEQFF	TGTGCCAGCAGCTTAGATCTTGGCGGCTCCTACAATGAGCAGTTCTTC
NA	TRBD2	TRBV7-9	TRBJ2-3	CASSPLAGVWGADTQYF	TGTGCCAGCAGCCCATTAGCGGGAGTTTGGGGGGCAGATACGCAGTATTTT
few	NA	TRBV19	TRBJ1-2	CASSIERPGRDDYTF	TGTGCCAGTAGTATAGAGAGGCCCGGACGGGATGACTACACCTTC
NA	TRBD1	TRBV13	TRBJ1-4	CASTEGQSNEKLFF	TGTGCCAGCACCGAGGGACAGAGTAATGAAAAACTGTTTTTT
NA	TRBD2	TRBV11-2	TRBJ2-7	CASSTSSGKYEQYF	TGTGCCAGCAGCACCTCTAGCGGAAAATACGAGCAGTACTTC
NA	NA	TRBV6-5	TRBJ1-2	CASSYLMGSYGYTF	TGTGCCAGCAGTTACTTAATGGGCTCTTATGGCTACACCTTC
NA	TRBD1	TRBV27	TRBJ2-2	CASSFGQAGELFF	TGTGCCAGCAGTTTCGGACAGGCCGGGGAGCTGTTTTTT
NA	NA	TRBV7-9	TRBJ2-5	CSSSLDLYQETQYF	TGTTCCAGCAGCTTAGATCTCTACCAAGAGACCCAGTACTTC
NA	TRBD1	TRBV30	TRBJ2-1	CAWVWGRGRNEQFF	TGTGCCTGGGTCTGGGGCAGGGGGCGGAATGAGCAGTTCTTC
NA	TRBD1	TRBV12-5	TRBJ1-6	CASGLFSNTGTGGLNSPLHF	TGTGCTAGTGGTTTGTTCTCTAATACAGGGACAGGGGGATTAAATTCACCCCTCCACTTT
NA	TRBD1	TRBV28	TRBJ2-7	CASKQAGGDSYEQYF	TGTGCCAGCAAACAGGCAGGGGGCGACTCCTACGAGCAGTACTTC
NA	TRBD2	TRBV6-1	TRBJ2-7	CASSVSVGRAYEQYF	TGTGCCAGCAGTGTCTCAGTGGGGAGGGCCTACGAGCAGTACTTC
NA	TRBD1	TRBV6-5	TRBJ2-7	CASSPTGAMSYEQYF	TGTGCCAGCAGCCCAACAGGGGCCATGTCCTACGAGCAGTACTTC
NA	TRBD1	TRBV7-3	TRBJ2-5	CASSLGQGATQYF	TGTGCCAGCAGCTTAGGTCAGGGGGCGACCCAGTACTTC
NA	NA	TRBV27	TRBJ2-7	CASPEASYEQYF	TGTGCCAGCCCCGAGGCCTCCTACGAGCAGTACTTC
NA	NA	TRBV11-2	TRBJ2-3	CASSRGDLLTDTQYF	TGTGCCAGCAGCCGCGGGGACTTACTCACAGATACGCAGTATTTT
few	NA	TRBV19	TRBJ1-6	CASSIAQGESPLHF	TGTGCCAGTAGTATAGCACAGGGAGAGTCACCCCTCCACTTT
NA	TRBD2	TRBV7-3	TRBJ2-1	CASSLGLAVSHEQFF	TGTGCCAGCAGCTTAGGTCTAGCGGTTAGCCATGAGCAGTTCTTC
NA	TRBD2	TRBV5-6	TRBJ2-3	CASTTSGGSPDTQYF	TGTGCCAGCACCACTAGCGGGGGGTCCCCGGATACGCAGTATTTT
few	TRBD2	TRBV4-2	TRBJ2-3	CASSTLAGGYTDTQYF	TGTGCCAGCAGCACTCTAGCGGGGGGGTACACAGATACGCAGTATTTT
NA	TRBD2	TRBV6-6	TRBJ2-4	CASSTPSGSFNIQYF	TGTGCCAGCAGTACTCCTAGCGGGAGCTTCAACATTCAGTACTTC
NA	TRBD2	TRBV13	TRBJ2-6	CASSPLRGGSNVLTF	TGTGCCAGCAGCCCGTTACGGGGGGGGTCCAACGTCCTGACTTTC
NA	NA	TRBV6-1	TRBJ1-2	CASVPYRNYGYTF	TGTGCCAGCGTTCCTTACAGGAACTATGGCTACACCTTC
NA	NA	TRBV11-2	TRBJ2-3	CASKLEGGTDTQYF	TGTGCCAGCAAATTAGAAGGGGGCACAGATACGCAGTATTTT
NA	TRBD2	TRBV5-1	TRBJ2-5	CASGDILAGEETQYF	TGCGCCAGCGGAGATATTCTAGCGGGGGAAGAGACCCAGTACTTC
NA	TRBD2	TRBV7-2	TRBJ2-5	CASSFRASGGETQYF	TGTGCCAGCAGCTTTCGGGCTAGCGGGGGAGAGACCCAGTACTTC
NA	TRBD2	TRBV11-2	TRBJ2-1	CASRGDYQGKIDGNEQFF	TGTGCCAGCAGGGGGGACTACCAAGGGAAAATTGACGGCAATGAGCAGTTCTTC
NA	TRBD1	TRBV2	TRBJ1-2	CASRQGGYGYTF	TGTGCCAGCAGACAGGGGGGGTATGGCTACACCTTC
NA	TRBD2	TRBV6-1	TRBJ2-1	CASSEVEAGGRNEQFF	TGTGCCAGCAGTGAAGTCGAAGCGGGGGGGAGGAATGAGCAGTTCTTC
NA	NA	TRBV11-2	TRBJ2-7	CASNLGGDEQYF	TGTGCCAGCAACCTAGGAGGCGACGAGCAGTACTTC
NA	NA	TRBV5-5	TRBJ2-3	CASSLSLALDTQYF	TGTGCCAGCAGCTTATCGCTAGCTTTAGATACGCAGTATTTT
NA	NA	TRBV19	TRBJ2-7	CASSHAVRDYEQYF	TGTGCCAGTAGCCATGCGGTAAGAGATTACGAGCAGTACTTC
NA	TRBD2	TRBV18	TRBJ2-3	CASSQLAGGSDTQYF	TGTGCCAGCTCTCAACTAGCGGGGGGTTCAGATACGCAGTATTTT
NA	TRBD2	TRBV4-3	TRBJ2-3	CASSQDPAGGPTDTQYF	TGCGCCAGCAGCCAAGATCCAGCGGGGGGTCCCACAGATACGCAGTATTTT
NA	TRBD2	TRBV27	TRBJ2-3	CASSPVRVAGGQPRGDTQYF	TGCGCCAGCAGTCCCGTTAGGGTAGCGGGCGGCCAACCCCGGGGAGATACGCAGTATTTT
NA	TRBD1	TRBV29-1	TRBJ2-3	CSVEEQGGTDTQYF	TGCAGCGTTGAAGAGCAGGGGGGCACAGATACGCAGTATTTT
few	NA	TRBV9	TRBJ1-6	CASSAPPQGSNSPLHF	TGTGCCAGCAGCGCCCCCCCCCAGGGCTCTAATTCACCCCTCCACTTT
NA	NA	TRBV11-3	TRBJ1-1	CASSLKGAILNTEAFF	TGTGCCAGCAGCTTAAAAGGGGCAATCTTGAACACTGAAGCTTTCTTT
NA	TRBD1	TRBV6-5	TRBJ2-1	CASSYHRGHSYNEQFF	TGTGCCAGCAGTTACCACAGGGGACACTCCTACAATGAGCAGTTCTTC
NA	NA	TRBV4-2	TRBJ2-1	CASSQDRGTEQFF	TGTGCCAGCAGCCAAGATCGCGGGACCGAGCAGTTCTTC
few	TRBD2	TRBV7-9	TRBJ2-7	CSSSLAGPSYEQYF	TGTTCCAGCAGCTTAGCGGGGCCCTCCTACGAGCAGTACTTC
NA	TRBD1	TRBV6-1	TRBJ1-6	CASRFQGDNSPLHF	TGTGCCAGCAGATTCCAGGGGGATAATTCACCCCTCCACTTT
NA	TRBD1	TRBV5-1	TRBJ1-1	CASSSGQGGLNTEAFF	TGCGCCAGCAGCTCTGGACAGGGGGGTCTGAACACTGAAGCTTTCTTT
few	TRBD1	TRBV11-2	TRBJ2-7	CASSLRQGAYEQYF	TGTGCCAGCAGCTTACGCCAGGGGGCCTACGAGCAGTACTTC
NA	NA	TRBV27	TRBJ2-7	CASRSPLAHEQYF	TGTGCCAGCAGGAGCCCCTTAGCCCACGAGCAGTACTTC
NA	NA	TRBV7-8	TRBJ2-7	CASSLFQGPAYEQYF	TGTGCCAGCAGCTTATTTCAGGGGCCGGCCTACGAGCAGTACTTC
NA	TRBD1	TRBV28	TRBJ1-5	CASSPPTGVGQPQHF	TGTGCCAGCAGTCCTCCGACAGGGGTCGGGCAGCCCCAGCATTTT
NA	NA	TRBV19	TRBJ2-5	CASSTRHRKTETQYF	TGTGCCAGTAGTACAAGACACAGGAAAACAGAGACCCAGTACTTC
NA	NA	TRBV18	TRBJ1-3	CASSILRPGDSGNTIYF	TGTGCCAGCTCAATCCTAAGACCAGGGGACTCTGGAAACACCATATATTTT
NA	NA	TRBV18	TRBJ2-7	CASSPRDKSTEQYF	TGTGCCAGCTCACCCCGGGACAAGAGCACCGAGCAGTACTTC
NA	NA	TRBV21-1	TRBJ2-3	CASPTQYF	TGTGCCAGCCCGACGCAGTATTTT
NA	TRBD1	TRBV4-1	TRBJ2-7	CASSHPDRLSYEQYF	TGCGCCAGCAGCCACCCGGACAGGCTCTCCTACGAGCAGTACTTC
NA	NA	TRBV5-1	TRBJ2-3	CASKKDSFTDTQYF	TGCGCCAGCAAAAAGGACTCTTTCACAGATACGCAGTATTTT
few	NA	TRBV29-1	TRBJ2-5	CSAQTALKETQYF	TGCAGCGCACAGACCGCCCTGAAAGAGACCCAGTACTTC